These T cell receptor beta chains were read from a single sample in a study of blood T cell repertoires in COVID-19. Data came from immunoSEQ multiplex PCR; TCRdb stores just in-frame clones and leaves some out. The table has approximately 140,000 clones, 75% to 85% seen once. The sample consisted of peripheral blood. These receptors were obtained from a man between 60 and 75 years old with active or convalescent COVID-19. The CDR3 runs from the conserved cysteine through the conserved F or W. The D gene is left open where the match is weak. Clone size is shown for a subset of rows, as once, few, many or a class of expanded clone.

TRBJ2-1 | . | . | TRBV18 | TGTGCCAGCTCACCACAAGTTGGAGGGCTTGAGCAGTTCTTC | CASSPQVGGLEQFF
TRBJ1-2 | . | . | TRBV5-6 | TGTGCCACCCTCGCGAGACGGGTACACTATGGCTACACCTTC | CATLARRVHYGYTF
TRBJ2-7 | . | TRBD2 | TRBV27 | TGTGCCAGCAGTACCATAGGGGTAGCGGGAGTATGGGAGCAGTACTTC | CASSTIGVAGVWEQYF
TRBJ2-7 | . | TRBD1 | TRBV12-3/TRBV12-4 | TGTGCCAGCAGCCCGGGACAGCTACAGCGGCAGTACTTC | CASSPGQLQRQYF
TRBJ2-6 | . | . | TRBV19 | TGTGCCAGTACCGCGGGGGCGTACTCTGGGGCCAACGTCCTGACTTTC | CASTAGAYSGANVLTF
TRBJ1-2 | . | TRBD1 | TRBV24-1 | TGTGCCACCAGTGCGCCAGGGGGGCGGTACACCTTC | CATSAPGGRYTF
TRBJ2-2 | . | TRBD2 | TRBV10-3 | TGTGCCATCACTGGTATGGCGGGAGTCACCGGGGAGCTGTTTTTT | CAITGMAGVTGELFF
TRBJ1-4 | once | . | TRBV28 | TGTGCCAGCAGTTCTCCGGAGGTCGCAAGGAATCAAAAACTGTTTTTT | CASSSPEVARNQKLFF
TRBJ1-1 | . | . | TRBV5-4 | TGTGCCAACGGACGGGGAGGCTACACTGAAGCTTTCTTT | CANGRGGYTEAFF
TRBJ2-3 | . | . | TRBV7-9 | TGTGCCAGCAGCCGCCGGGGACTTACCACAGATACGCAGTATTTT | CASSRRGLTTDTQYF
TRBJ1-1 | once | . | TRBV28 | TGTGCCAGCAGCCTGAGGGCGGTCACTGAAGCTTTCTTT | CASSLRAVTEAFF
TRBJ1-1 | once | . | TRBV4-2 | TGTGCCAGCAGCCAAGATGGGAGGGACACTGAAGCTTTCTTT | CASSQDGRDTEAFF
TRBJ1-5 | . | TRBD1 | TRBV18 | TGTGCCAGCTCAGGACAGGGGGCCGGTCAGCCCCAGCATTTT | CASSGQGAGQPQHF
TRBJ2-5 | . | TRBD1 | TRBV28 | TGTGCCAGCAAGCAGGGACAGTACCAAGAGACCCAGTACTTC | CASKQGQYQETQYF
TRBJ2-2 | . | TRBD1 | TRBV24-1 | TGTGCCACCAGTGACCCGGGACAGATCACCGGGGAGCTGTTTTTT | CATSDPGQITGELFF
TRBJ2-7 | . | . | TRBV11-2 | TGTGCCAGCAGCTTAGGTCGGCGGGGCTACGAGCAGTACTTC | CASSLGRRGYEQYF
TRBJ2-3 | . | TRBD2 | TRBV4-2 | TGTGCCAGCAGCCGGGAGCTTAGCGGGAGGGCCGTCCCAGATACGCAGTATTTT | CASSRELSGRAVPDTQYF
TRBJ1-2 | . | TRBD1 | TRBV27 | TGTGCCAGCAGTTTATTAGGACAGGGGGGATATGGCTACACCTTC | CASSLLGQGGYGYTF
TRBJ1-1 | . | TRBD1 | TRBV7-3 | TGTGCCAGCAGCTTAAGGGGGAACCTCAGAGGACAGGGGAAAACTGAAGCTTTCTTT | CASSLRGNLRGQGKTEAFF
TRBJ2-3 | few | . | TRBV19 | TGTGCCAGTAGATCCCGCGGGCGGGATCGGGGGGATACGCAGTATTTT | CASRSRGRDRGDTQYF
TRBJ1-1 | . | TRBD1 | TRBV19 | TGTGCCAGTAGTATAAAGGGGGCTGGGAACACTGAAGCTTTCTTT | CASSIKGAGNTEAFF
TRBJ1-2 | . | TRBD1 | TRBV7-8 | TGTGCCAGCAGCGCGGGACAGGGGGCAGTTGGCTACACCTTC | CASSAGQGAVGYTF
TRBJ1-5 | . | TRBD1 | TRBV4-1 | TGCGCCAGCAGCCCAGGGGGATCCGGGCAGCCCCAGCATTTT | CASSPGGSGQPQHF
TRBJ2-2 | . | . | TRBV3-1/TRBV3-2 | TGTGCCAGCACCGCTGAGGAGAACACCGGGGAGCTGTTTTTT | CASTAEENTGELFF
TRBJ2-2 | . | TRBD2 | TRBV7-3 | TGTGCCAGCAGCTTATTGAGCGGGAGGGCCTCCGGGGAGCTGTTTTTT | CASSLLSGRASGELFF
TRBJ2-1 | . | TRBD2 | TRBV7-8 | TGTGCCAGCAGCCTAGGACTAGCGGGCTTTGAGAAGCAGTTCTTC | CASSLGLAGFEKQFF
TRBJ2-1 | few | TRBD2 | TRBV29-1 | TGCAGCGCCCCCCGGGGGGGCGGGCGGAATGAGCAGTTCTTC | CSAPRGGGRNEQFF
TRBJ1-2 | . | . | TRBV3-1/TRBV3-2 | TGTGCCAGCAGCCGGGAGGGGAAATATGGCTACACCTTC | CASSREGKYGYTF
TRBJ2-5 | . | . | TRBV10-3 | TGTGCCATCTCCAACAGAAAAGAGACCCAGTACTTC | CAISNRKETQYF